This TCR beta chain appears in the sequencing data of a study of T cells in Graves' hyperthyroidism and ophthalmopathy. The study's findings and limits: Stable hyperthyroidism was told apart from ophthalmopathy by a model built on 13 V-J features. Clonotypes that were expanded in thyroid above 0.001 mostly appeared in blood too.

Exclusion of a patient resulted from uncontrolled infection, other autoimmune disease, pregnancy or lactation. Clinical symptoms, serum thyroxine, TRAb, thyroid ultrasound and orbital computed tomography established diagnosis. Amplification yielded TCR beta CDR3 regions, with RNA transcripts as the source. Researchers ran a first-round RT-PCR on the TCR CDR3 using the HTBI primer set. Via MiXCR, TCRdb re-called the multiplex PCR reads, giving one row per CDR3 protein. The sample has over 450,000 distinct CDR3 sequences, about 15% seen once. There are a few counts of this clonotype. What it binds is not known. The material sequenced was blood. The receptor was derived from a woman aged 18-29 years with Graves' ophthalmopathy.

This CDR3 reads CASRPPGQTSYGYTF. The CDR3 DNA sequence: TGCGCCAGCAGACCACCCGGACAGACTAGCTATGGCTACACCTTC. The chain has TRBV5-1 and TRBJ1-2; maybe TRBD1 (6 bases). CDR1 SGHRS and CDR2 YFSETQ come from the germline V gene. There are 15 residues in the CDR3. Trimming took off 5 bases at V and 4 bases at J, with 18 bases between the two ends.